The subject of this entry is one TCR beta chain. Trimming left V 9 bases short and J 5 bases short, with 26 bases between. The CDR3 sequence is 16 residues long. CDR1 and CDR2 from the germline V gene are WSHSY and SAAADI. The data belong to a study of shared clonotypes between healthy human individuals. The table came from immunoSEQ multiplex PCR; TCRdb's copy has only in-frame clones and leaves some out. The table lists about 110,000 clones, around 65% of them singletons. The chain employs TRBV10-2 and TRBJ2-7, with D possibly being TRBD1 (6 bases). Material: memory CD8+ T cells sorted from blood. Subset defined: CD45RO+ cells pooled with CCR7-negative TemRA cells. This sequence originates from a woman aged 30 to 39 in good health. Here the CDR3 DNA reads TGCGCCAGTACGAAACAGGGTATTAGTTTTAGCGACGAGCAGTACTTC. Translated, it gives CASTKQGISFSDEQYF.